A selection of T cell receptor beta chains follows, all from one sample in a study of T cell responses to AZD1222 COVID-19 vaccine. Produced via immunoSEQ multiplex PCR; TCRdb's table is partial and in-frame only. The sample has 200,000 or so clones; approximately 92% are singletons. The starting material was peripheral blood, obtained on day 0 of AZD1222 vaccination. The origin of the receptors is an adult in good health. Each CDR3 is given with its conserved first and last residue. Fields, in order: D gene, J gene, V gene, CDR3 length, clone size, CDR3 DNA, CDR3 protein. A D gene is named only where the DNA matches it firmly. The size of a clone is reported for some rows only, either as once, few or many, or as a class for expanded clones.

D gene: .; J gene: TRBJ1-1; V gene: TRBV2; CDR3 length: 14; clone size: once; CDR3 DNA: TGTGCCAGCAGACCTCGAGCTATGAACACTGAAGCTTTCTTT; CDR3 protein: CASRPRAMNTEAFF
D gene: TRBD1; J gene: TRBJ2-1; V gene: TRBV6-2/TRBV6-3; CDR3 length: 15; clone size: .; CDR3 DNA: TGTGCCAGCAGCTCCACAGGGGGGTCGGGGAATGAGCAGTTCTTC; CDR3 protein: CASSSTGGSGNEQFF
D gene: .; J gene: TRBJ2-3; V gene: TRBV21-1; CDR3 length: 15; clone size: .; CDR3 DNA: TGTGCCAGCAGCAACGGACGGGTGGGCACAGATACGCAGTATTTT; CDR3 protein: CASSNGRVGTDTQYF
D gene: TRBD1; J gene: TRBJ1-2; V gene: TRBV18; CDR3 length: 13; clone size: .; CDR3 DNA: TGTGCCAGCTCACCCTCCGCCCCGACAGGGTACACCTTC; CDR3 protein: CASSPSAPTGYTF
D gene: TRBD1; J gene: TRBJ2-2; V gene: TRBV11-3; CDR3 length: 16; clone size: .; CDR3 DNA: TGTGCCAGCAGCCCAGGACAGGGGGCGCGGACCGGGGAGCTGTTTTTT; CDR3 protein: CASSPGQGARTGELFF
D gene: .; J gene: TRBJ2-2; V gene: TRBV4-1; CDR3 length: 14; clone size: .; CDR3 DNA: TGCGCCAGCAGCCAAGTTCCGAACACCGGGGAGCTGTTTTTT; CDR3 protein: CASSQVPNTGELFF
D gene: TRBD1; J gene: TRBJ1-4; V gene: TRBV6-6; CDR3 length: 15; clone size: .; CDR3 DNA: TGTGCCAGCAGTTTTGGACAGGGGGCTGATGAAAAACTGTTTTTT; CDR3 protein: CASSFGQGADEKLFF
D gene: TRBD1; J gene: TRBJ1-6; V gene: TRBV28; CDR3 length: 15; clone size: .; CDR3 DNA: TGTGCCAGCAGTTCCCCCGGGACAGGCGGTTCACCCCTCCACTTT; CDR3 protein: CASSSPGTGGSPLHF
D gene: .; J gene: TRBJ1-2; V gene: TRBV2; CDR3 length: 13; clone size: .; CDR3 DNA: TGTGCCAGCAGGGCCGTTTTTAACTATGGCTACACCTTC; CDR3 protein: CASRAVFNYGYTF
D gene: TRBD2; J gene: TRBJ2-7; V gene: TRBV4-2; CDR3 length: 17; clone size: once; CDR3 DNA: TGTGCCAGCAGCCAAGGGACCGGGACTAGCGGGGGGAACGAGCAGTACTTC; CDR3 protein: CASSQGTGTSGGNEQYF
D gene: .; J gene: TRBJ2-2; V gene: TRBV7-9; CDR3 length: 13; clone size: .; CDR3 DNA: TGTGCCAGCAGCTTAGGGCAGGGGTGGGAGCTGTTTTTT; CDR3 protein: CASSLGQGWELFF
D gene: .; J gene: TRBJ2-4; V gene: TRBV5-4; CDR3 length: 17; clone size: .; CDR3 DNA: TGTGCCAGCAGCTTGGAGGGTCGGAGGATAGCCAAAAACATTCAGTACTTC; CDR3 protein: CASSLEGRRIAKNIQYF
D gene: .; J gene: TRBJ1-2; V gene: TRBV12-3/TRBV12-4; CDR3 length: 11; clone size: .; CDR3 DNA: TGTGCCAGCAGAACAGGGACGCGCTACACCTTC; CDR3 protein: CASRTGTRYTF
D gene: TRBD2; J gene: TRBJ2-1; V gene: TRBV29-1; CDR3 length: 13; clone size: .; CDR3 DNA: TGCAGCGTTGAACGGACTAGCGGCAATGAGCAGTTCTTC; CDR3 protein: CSVERTSGNEQFF